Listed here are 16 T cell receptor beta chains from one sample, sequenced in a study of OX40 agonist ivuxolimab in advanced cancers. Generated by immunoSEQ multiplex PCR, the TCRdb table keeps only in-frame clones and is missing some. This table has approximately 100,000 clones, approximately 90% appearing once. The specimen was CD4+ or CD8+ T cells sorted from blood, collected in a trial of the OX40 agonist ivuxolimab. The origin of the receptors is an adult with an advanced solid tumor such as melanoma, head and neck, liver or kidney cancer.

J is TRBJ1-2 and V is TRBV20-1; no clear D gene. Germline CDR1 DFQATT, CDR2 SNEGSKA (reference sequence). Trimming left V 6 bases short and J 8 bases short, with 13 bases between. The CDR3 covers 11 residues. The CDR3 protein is CSAGTLGGYTF. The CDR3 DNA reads TGCAGTGCGGGCACACTTGGGGGCTACACCTTC.

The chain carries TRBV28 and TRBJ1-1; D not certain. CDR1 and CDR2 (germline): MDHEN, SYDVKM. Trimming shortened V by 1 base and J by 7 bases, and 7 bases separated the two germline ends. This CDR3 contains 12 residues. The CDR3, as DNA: TGTGCCAGCAGTTTATATGGATTTGAAGCTTTCTTT. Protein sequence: CASSLYGFEAFF.

CDR3 DNA: TGTGCCAGCAGTGAACAACAGATATCCCCCCTCCACTTT. Residues: CASSEQQISPLHF. The rearrangement uses TRBV2 and TRBJ1-6; D gene uncertain. The CDR3 runs to 13 residues. Trimming removed 2 bases from V and 13 bases from J, with 12 bases in between. Germline assignment: CDR1 SNHLY and CDR2 FYNNEI.

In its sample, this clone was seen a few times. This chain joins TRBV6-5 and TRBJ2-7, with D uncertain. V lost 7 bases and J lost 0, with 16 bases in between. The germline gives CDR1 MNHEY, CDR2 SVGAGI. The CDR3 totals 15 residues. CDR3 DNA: TGTGCCAGCACCCCCAACGTTGATGGCTCCTACGAGCAGTACTTC. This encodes CASTPNVDGSYEQYF.

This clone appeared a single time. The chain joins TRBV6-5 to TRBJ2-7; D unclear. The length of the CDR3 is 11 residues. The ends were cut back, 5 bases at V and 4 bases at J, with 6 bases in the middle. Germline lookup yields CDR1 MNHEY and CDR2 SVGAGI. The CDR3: CASSEGYEQYF. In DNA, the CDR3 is TGTGCCAGCAGTGAAGGTTACGAGCAGTACTTC.

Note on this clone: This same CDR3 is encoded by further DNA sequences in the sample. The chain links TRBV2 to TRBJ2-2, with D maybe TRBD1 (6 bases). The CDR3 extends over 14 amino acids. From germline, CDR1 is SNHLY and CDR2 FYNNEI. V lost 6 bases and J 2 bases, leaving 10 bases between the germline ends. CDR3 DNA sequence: TGTGCCAGCAGCCCGGGACAAAACACCGGGGAGCTGTTTTTT. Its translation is CASSPGQNTGELFF.

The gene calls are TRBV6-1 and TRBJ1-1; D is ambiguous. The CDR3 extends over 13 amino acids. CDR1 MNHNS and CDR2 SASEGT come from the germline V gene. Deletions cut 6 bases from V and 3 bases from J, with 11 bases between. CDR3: CASSEYTDTEAFF. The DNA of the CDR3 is TGTGCCAGCAGCGAATACACGGACACTGAAGCTTTCTTT.

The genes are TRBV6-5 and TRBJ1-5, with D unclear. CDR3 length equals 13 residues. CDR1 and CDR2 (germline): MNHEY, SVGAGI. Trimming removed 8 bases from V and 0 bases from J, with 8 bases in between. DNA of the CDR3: TGTGCCAGCGGCAGATTTAGCAATCAGCCCCAGCATTTT. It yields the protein CASGRFSNQPQHF.

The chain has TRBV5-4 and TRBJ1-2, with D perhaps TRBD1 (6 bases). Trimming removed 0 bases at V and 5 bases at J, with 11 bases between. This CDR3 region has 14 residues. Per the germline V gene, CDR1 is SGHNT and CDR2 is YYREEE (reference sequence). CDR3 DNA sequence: TGTGCCAGCAGCTTGGCCGGGGGCGCATATGGCTACACCTTC. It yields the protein CASSLAGGAYGYTF.

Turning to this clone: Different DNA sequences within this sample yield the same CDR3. CDR3 loop: CASSPEGYEQYF. CDR3 coding DNA: TGTGCCAGCTCACCAGAGGGCTACGAGCAGTACTTC. The V and J genes are TRBV18 and TRBJ2-7; D possibly corresponds to TRBD2 (5 bases). Germline loops: CDR1 KGHSH, CDR2 LQKENI. There are 12 residues in the CDR3. Trimming pared 2 bases from V and 3 bases from J, leaving 5 bases between.

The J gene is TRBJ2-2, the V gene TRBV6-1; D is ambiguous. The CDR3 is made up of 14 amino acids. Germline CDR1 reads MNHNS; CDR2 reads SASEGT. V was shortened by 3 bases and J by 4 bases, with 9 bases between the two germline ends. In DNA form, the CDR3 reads TGTGCCAGCAGTGATCAAGCCGGCACCGGGGAGCTGTTTTTT. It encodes CASSDQAGTGELFF.

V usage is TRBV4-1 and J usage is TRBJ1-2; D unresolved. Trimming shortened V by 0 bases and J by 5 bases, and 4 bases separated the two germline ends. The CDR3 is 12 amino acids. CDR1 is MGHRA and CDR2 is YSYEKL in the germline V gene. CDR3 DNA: TGCGCCAGCAGCCAAGATACGTATGGCTACACCTTC. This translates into CASSQDTYGYTF.

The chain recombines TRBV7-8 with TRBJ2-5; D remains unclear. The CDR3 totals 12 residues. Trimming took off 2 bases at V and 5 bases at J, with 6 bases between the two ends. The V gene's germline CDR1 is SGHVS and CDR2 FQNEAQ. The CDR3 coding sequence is TGTGCCAGCAGCTTAAATTGGGAGACCCAGTACTTC. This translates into CASSLNWETQYF. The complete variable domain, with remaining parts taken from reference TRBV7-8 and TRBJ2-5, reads GAGVSQSPRYKVAKRGQDVALRCDPISGHVSLFWYQQALGQGPEFLTYFQNEAQLDKSGLPSDRFFAERPEGSVSTLKIQRTQQEDSAVYLCASSLNWETQYFGPGTRLLVL.

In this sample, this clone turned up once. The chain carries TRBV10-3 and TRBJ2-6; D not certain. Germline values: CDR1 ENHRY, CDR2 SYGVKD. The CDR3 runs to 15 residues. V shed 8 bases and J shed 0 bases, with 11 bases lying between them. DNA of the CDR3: TGTGCCATCCGGGTCGACCTCTCTGGGGCCAACGTCCTGACTTTC. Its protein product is CAIRVDLSGANVLTF.

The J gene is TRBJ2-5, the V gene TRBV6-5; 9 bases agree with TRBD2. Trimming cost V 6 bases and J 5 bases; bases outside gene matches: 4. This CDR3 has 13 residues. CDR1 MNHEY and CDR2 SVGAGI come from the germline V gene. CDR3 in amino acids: CASRLLAGETQYF. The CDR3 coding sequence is TGTGCCAGCAGGCTGCTAGCGGGGGAGACCCAGTACTTC.

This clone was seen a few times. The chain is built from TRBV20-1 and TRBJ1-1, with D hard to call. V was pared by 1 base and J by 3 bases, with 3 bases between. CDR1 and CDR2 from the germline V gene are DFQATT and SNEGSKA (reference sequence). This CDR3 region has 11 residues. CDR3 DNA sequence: TGCAGTGCTAGAGGGGACACTGAAGCTTTCTTT. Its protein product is CSARGDTEAFF.